This T cell receptor (beta chain) is drawn from a study of Ad26.COV2.S vaccination and SARS-CoV-2 variants. The germline V gene has CDR1 SNHLY and CDR2 FYNNEI. V was trimmed by 3 bases and J by 6 bases, leaving 15 bases between them. The CDR3 totals 16 residues. Described treatment: about 20 received Ad26.COV2.S at low or high dose, single or two shots; about 5 received placebo; per-sample allocation not given. Specimen acquisition occurred on day 63 following the initial vaccine or placebo injection. Repertoires were generated with immunoSEQ multiplex PCR, while TCRdb's copy carries only in-frame clones and drops some. The sample has around 450,000 clones; about nine tenths are singletons.

The receptor was isolated from a person aged 18-65 years who received the Ad26.COV2.S COVID-19 vaccine or a placebo. The chain links TRBV2 to TRBJ1-6, with D possibly being TRBD1 (6 bases). Sequencing was performed on peripheral blood, taken in a trial of Ad26.COV2.S vaccine versus placebo. CDR3 in amino acids: CASSEDQGTSNSPLHF. The CDR3 nucleotides are TGTGCCAGCAGTGAGGATCAGGGGACAAGTAATTCACCCCTCCACTTT.